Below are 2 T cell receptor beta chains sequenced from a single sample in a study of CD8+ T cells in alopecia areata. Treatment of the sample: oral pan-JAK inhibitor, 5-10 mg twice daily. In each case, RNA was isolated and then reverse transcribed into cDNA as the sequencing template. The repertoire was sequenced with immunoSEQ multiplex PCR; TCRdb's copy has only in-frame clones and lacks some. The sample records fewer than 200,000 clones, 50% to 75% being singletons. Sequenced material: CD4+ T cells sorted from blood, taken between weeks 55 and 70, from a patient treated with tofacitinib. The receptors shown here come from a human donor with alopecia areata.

CDR3 in DNA: TGTGCCAGCAGCCCCACGGACCGGGCGGGCACTGAAGCTTTCTTT. Translated: CASSPTDRAGTEAFF. The J gene is TRBJ1-1, the V gene TRBV7-6; D gene ambiguous. The CDR3 sequence is 15 residues long. Between the trimmed V and J ends, which lost 5 bases and 4 bases, there was a span of 17 bases. CDR1 SGHVS and CDR2 FNYEAQ come from the germline V gene.

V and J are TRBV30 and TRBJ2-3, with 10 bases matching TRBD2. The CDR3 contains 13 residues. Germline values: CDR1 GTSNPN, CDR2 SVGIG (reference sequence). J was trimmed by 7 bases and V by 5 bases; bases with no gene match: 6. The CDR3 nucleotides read TGTGCCTGGGGTAGCGGGGGGCCAAATACGCAGTATTTT. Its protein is CAWGSGGPNTQYF.